The present T cell receptor (beta chain) was sequenced within a study of blood T cell repertoires in COVID-19. Study at large: T cells, B-cell-depleted T cells, or PBMCs provided the cDNA or gDNA that served as material.

Per the germline V gene, CDR1 is SGHVS and CDR2 is FQNEAQ. The CDR3 has 17 amino acids. After removal of 4 bases from V and 8 bases from J, the junction contained 16 bases not matched to a gene. Libraries were prepared by immunoSEQ multiplex PCR; TCRdb keeps only in-frame clonotypes and omits some of them. The repertoire consists of roughly 87,000 clones, with around nine tenths occurring once and the leading ten covering 4% to 5.5%. This clone has just one count. The TCR originated in a man aged 35 to 55 with acute or convalescent COVID-19. What was sequenced was peripheral blood. This rearrangement joins TRBV7-8 to TRBJ1-2, with 10 nucleotides matching TRBD1. The CDR3 DNA reads as TGTGCCAGCAGCTCCTCCTCGGGGACAGGGGATTCGCTCGGCTACACCTTC. Translated, it gives CASSSSSGTGDSLGYTF.